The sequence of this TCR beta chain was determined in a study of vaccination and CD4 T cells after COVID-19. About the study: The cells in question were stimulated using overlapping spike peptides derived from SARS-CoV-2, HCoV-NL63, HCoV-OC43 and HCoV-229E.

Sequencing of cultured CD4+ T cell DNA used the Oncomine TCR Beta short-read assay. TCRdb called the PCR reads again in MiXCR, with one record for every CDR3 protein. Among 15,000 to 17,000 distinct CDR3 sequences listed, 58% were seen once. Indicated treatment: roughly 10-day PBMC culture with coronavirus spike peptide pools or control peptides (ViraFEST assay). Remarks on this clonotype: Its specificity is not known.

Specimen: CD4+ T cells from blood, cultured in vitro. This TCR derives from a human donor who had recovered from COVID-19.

The DNA of the CDR3 is TGTGCCAGCAGTCTAGTTGGAGAATACAATGAGCAGTTCTTC. Its translation is CASSLVGEYNEQFF. The chain carries TRBV6-1 and TRBJ2-1; D unclear. The CDR3 has 14 residues. The germline V gene has CDR1 MNHNS and CDR2 SASEGT. The V and J ends lost 5 bases and 4 bases respectively, with 12 bases between them.